Listed below are T cell receptor beta chains from one sample, sequenced in a study of tumour-infiltrating T cells in Burkitt lymphoma. The data were produced by immunoSEQ multiplex PCR, yet TCRdb's version contains in-frame clones alone and is incomplete. This table holds around 46,000 clones, around 32% found once. The specimen sequenced was tumor tissue. The source is a human donor with Burkitt lymphoma. Both conserved end residues are part of each CDR3. Each record gives: clone size, J gene, D gene, V gene, CDR3 DNA, CDR3 protein. A D gene is named only where the DNA matches it firmly. Rows may omit the clone size; those that give it use once, few, many or a size class.

>-|TRBJ2-3|TRBD1|TRBV7-9
TGTGCCAGCAGCTTGGACAGGGGGCGTGAAGATACGCAGTATTTT
CASSLDRGREDTQYF
>-|TRBJ2-3|-|TRBV30
TGTGCCTGGAGTGGGATCGGTGCAGATACGCAGTATTTT
CAWSGIGADTQYF
>-|TRBJ1-3|TRBD1|TRBV5-6
TGTGCCAGCAGCTTGGGTGGCAGGGGGCCCTCTGGAAACACCATATATTTT
CASSLGGRGPSGNTIYF
>-|TRBJ1-4|-|TRBV7-2
TGTGCCAGCAGCACAGGGCCTAATGAAAAACTGTTTTTT
CASSTGPNEKLFF
>few|TRBJ1-5|TRBD1|TRBV10-3
TGTGCCATCAGTGAGTCAAGGGGGCGTAGCAATCAGCCCCAGCATTTT
CAISESRGRSNQPQHF
>-|TRBJ1-2|TRBD1|TRBV7-3
TGTGCCAGCAGCCAGGGGGGCGGCGATGGCTACACCTTC
CASSQGGGDGYTF
>-|TRBJ2-5|-|TRBV4-2
TGTGCCAGCAGTAGGGGGAACCAAGAGACCCAGTACTTC
CASSRGNQETQYF
>-|TRBJ2-5|TRBD2|TRBV7-2
TGTGCCAGCAGCTTAGCGCAGACTAGCAAAGAGACCCAGTACTTC
CASSLAQTSKETQYF
>-|TRBJ1-2|-|TRBV28
TGTGCCACCGCAGGGCCGGACGGCTACACCTTC
CATAGPDGYTF
>few|TRBJ2-7|-|TRBV6-4
TGTGCCAGCAGTGACTCGAACAGGGTTGACTACGAGCAGTACTTC
CASSDSNRVDYEQYF
>few|TRBJ1-2|TRBD1|TRBV2
TGTGCCAGCAGTGTGGACAGGGGTAGCTATGGCTACACCTTC
CASSVDRGSYGYTF
>-|TRBJ2-7|-|TRBV10-3
TGTGCCATCTCTGATCCTCCCGGGACTGCCTACGAGCAGTACTTC
CAISDPPGTAYEQYF
>-|TRBJ2-5|-|TRBV6-1
TGTGCCAGCAGCCAGTTTAACGGACAGCAAGAGACCCAGTACTTC
CASSQFNGQQETQYF
>medium-sized|TRBJ1-1|-|TRBV5-1
TGCGCCAGCAGCTGGACACATGGTAACACTGAAGCTTTCTTT
CASSWTHGNTEAFF
>-|TRBJ1-5|TRBD1|TRBV18
TGTGCCAGCTCTGGGACAGCCAATCAGCCCCAGCATTTT
CASSGTANQPQHF
>few|TRBJ1-1|-|TRBV2
TGTGCCAGCGGCTGGGGAAGTGGCACTGAAGCTTTCTTT
CASGWGSGTEAFF